The 28 T cell receptor beta chains reported below all come from one sample, sequenced in a study of cytomegalovirus exposure and HLA in healthy donors (dated by TCRdb to about 2017). Receptors were amplified or captured by the immunoSEQ multiplex PCR assay. The multiplex PCR relied on a mix of 60 forward primers for TCR Vbeta segments and 13 reverse primers for TCR Jbeta segments. Sourced from immuneACCESS, this table was stored by TCRdb with only in-frame sequences that have V and J called. A share of the clones is absent; for the studies checked, an unresolved V gene accounts for under half, and the remainder has no known explanation. This sample comprises around 200,000 clones, around 85% of them detected only once. The ten largest clones take up 6.3% of the sample. The sample comprised PBMCs. The receptor source for this set is a man aged 35 to 55 in good health and CMV-seropositive.

The chain carries TRBV5-6 and TRBJ1-5; maybe TRBD1 (6 bases). V lost 3 bases, J lost 7 bases, and 14 bases lay in between. This CDR3 is built from 14 residues. Germline V CDR1 and CDR2: SGHDT, YYEEEE. The CDR3 DNA reads as TGTGCCAGCAGCTCGCAGGGGTTAGAGCAGCCCCAGCATTTT. Protein: CASSSQGLEQPQHF.

This clone was observed a single time. The chain uses TRBV27 and TRBJ2-1; D is unresolved. The V and J ends lost 3 bases and 5 bases respectively, with 14 bases between them. The germline CDR1 and CDR2 sequences are MNHEY and SMNVEV (reference sequence). CDR3 size: 15 residues. CDR3 sequence reads: CASSFAPSVDNEQFF. The CDR3 DNA reads as TGTGCCAGCAGTTTCGCCCCTTCGGTAGACAATGAGCAGTTCTTC.

In its sample, this clone was seen once. The J gene is TRBJ2-3, the V gene TRBV5-4; 8 bases are a match to TRBD2. The CDR3 spans 14 residues. After removal of 4 bases from V and 14 bases from J, the junction contained 15 bases not matched to a gene. From germline, CDR1 is SGHNT and CDR2 YYREEE (reference sequence). CDR3 region: CASSPTDSGVVLYF. The CDR3 nucleotides are TGTGCCAGCAGCCCGACGGATAGCGGGGTAGTATTGTATTTT.

The genes are TRBV30 and TRBJ1-2; no clear D. There are 12 residues in the CDR3. The germline gives CDR1 GTSNPN, CDR2 SVGIG (reference sequence). V was clipped by 0 bases and J by 4 bases, with 6 bases between them. The CDR3 nucleotides read TGTGCCTGGAGTGTTCTTCCCTATGGCTACACCTTC. Protein sequence: CAWSVLPYGYTF.

This chain links TRBV28 with TRBJ2-7; D gene ambiguous. From germline, CDR1 is MDHEN and CDR2 SYDVKM. With 7 bases removed from V and 1 base from J, the gap between germline ends came to 11 bases. CDR3 length: 13 amino acids. Here the CDR3 DNA reads TGTGCCAGCATTGAGACACGGTCCTACGAGCAGTACTTC. This gives the protein CASIETRSYEQYF.

The V gene is TRBV9, the J gene TRBJ2-3, with a possible D match to TRBD1 (5 bases). V shed 2 bases and J shed 0 bases, with 10 bases lying between them. The germline CDR1 and CDR2 sequences are SGDLS and YYNGEE. The CDR3 totals 15 residues. CDR3 loop: CASSVNGQSTDTQYF. The CDR3 coding sequence is TGTGCCAGCAGCGTCAATGGACAAAGCACAGATACGCAGTATTTT.

V gene TRBV4-3 combines with J gene TRBJ1-2; tentatively, D is TRBD1 (5 bases). V lost 0 bases and J 5 bases, leaving 7 bases between the germline ends. Germline V gene lookup returns CDR1 LGHNA and CDR2 YSLEER. This CDR3 region has 13 residues. The CDR3 here is CASSQEGPYGYTF. For the CDR3, the DNA is TGCGCCAGCAGCCAAGAGGGGCCATATGGCTACACCTTC.

The rearrangement joins TRBV14 to TRBJ1-1; D may be TRBD1 (6 bases). The CDR3 spans 15 residues. Germline V gene lookup returns CDR1 SGHDN and CDR2 FVKESK. V dropped 4 bases and J dropped 0 bases, with 12 bases sitting between them. The CDR3 here is CASSRITGMNTEAFF. The CDR3 nucleotides read TGTGCCAGCAGCCGCATTACAGGGATGAACACTGAAGCTTTCTTT.

This clone appeared a single time. The V call is TRBV11-3, the J call TRBJ2-7, with TRBD1 identical over 9 bases. Trimming took 3 bases from V and 4 from J; bases not matched to a gene: 7. The germline V gene has CDR1 SGHNT and CDR2 YENEEA. The CDR3 has 15 amino acids. CDR3 nucleotides: TGTGCCAGCAGCTTGACAGGGGGATTTATTTACGAGCAGTACTTC. Its protein is CASSLTGGFIYEQYF. The variable domain in full, completed from reference TRBV11-3 and TRBJ2-7, reads EAGVVQSPRYKIIEKKQPVAFWCNPISGHNTLYWYLQNLGQGPELLIRYENEEAVDDSQLPKDRFSAERLKGVDSTLKIQPAELGDSAVYLCASSLTGGFIYEQYFGPGTRLTVT.

This chain uses TRBV19 with TRBJ2-3, with D uncertain. The CDR3 has 12 residues. Trimming took off 5 bases at V and 4 bases at J, with 7 bases between the two ends. Germline V gene data show CDR1 as LNHDA and CDR2 as SQIVND (reference sequence). The CDR3: CASSLAADTQYF. DNA of the CDR3: TGTGCCAGTAGTTTAGCAGCAGATACGCAGTATTTT.

The chain has TRBV29-1 and TRBJ2-5; unclear D gene. The last part of the DNA fits TRBJ2-7 better; the J call may be wrong. This CDR3 is 11 amino acids long. The V gene's germline CDR1 is SQVTM and CDR2 ANQGSEA. DNA of the CDR3: TGCAGCGCTTATGAGTCCTACGAGCAGTACTTC. This sequence encodes CSAYESYEQYF.

The V gene is TRBV4-3, the J gene TRBJ1-1; 9 positions agree with TRBD1. Looked up from germline, CDR1 is LGHNA and CDR2 is YSLEER. CDR3 length: 15 amino acids. V shed 4 bases, J shed 5 bases, and the junction held 8 bases outside the gene matches. CDR3 sequence: CASSRKQGAETEAFF. As DNA, the CDR3 is TGCGCCAGCAGCCGGAAACAGGGGGCGGAAACTGAAGCTTTCTTT.

This chain links TRBV5-1 with TRBJ2-1, with 11 bases that match TRBD2. With 3 bases clipped from V and 4 bases from J, the junction kept 9 bases outside the gene matches. The CDR3 totals 17 residues. Germline lookup yields CDR1 SGHRS and CDR2 YFSETQ. The CDR3 protein is CASSWVPSGGTYNEQFF. The DNA of the CDR3 is TGCGCCAGCAGCTGGGTGCCTAGCGGGGGGACATACAATGAGCAGTTCTTC.

This chain connects TRBV7-2 to TRBJ2-7; D possibly corresponds to TRBD2 (5 bases). The CDR3 spans 13 residues. V lost 1 base and J lost 2, with 6 bases in between. Germline-derived CDR1 and CDR2 are SGHTA and FQGNSA. In nucleotides, the CDR3 is TGTGCCAGCAGCTTAGGCGGGCCCTACGAGCAGTACTTC. It specifies CASSLGGPYEQYF. The whole variable domain, filled in from reference TRBV7-2 and TRBJ2-7, reads GAGVSQSPSNKVTEKGKDVELRCDPISGHTALYWYRQSLGQGLEFLIYFQGNSAPDKSGLPSDRFSAERTGGSVSTLTIQRTQQEDSAVYLCASSLGGPYEQYFGPGTRLTVT.

This chain joins TRBV10-3 and TRBJ2-7, with D perhaps matching TRBD1 (5 bases). CDR1 is ENHRY, CDR2 SYGVKD, per germline. The CDR3 runs 13 residues. Deletions cut 11 bases from V and 1 base from J, with 15 bases between. The CDR3 bases are TGTGCCTCCCTGGGTGGGGCGTCCTACGAGCAGTACTTC. This sequence encodes CASLGGASYEQYF.

About this clone itself: Other DNA sequences from this sample encode an identical CDR3 as well. The rearrangement uses TRBV5-1 and TRBJ2-7; D possibly corresponds to TRBD2 (5 bases). Per germline, CDR1 SGHRS and CDR2 YFSETQ. Deletions cut 2 bases from V and 1 base from J, with 10 bases between. This CDR3 has 14 amino acids. As DNA, the CDR3 is TGCGCCAGCAGCTTTGGAGGCCGGTCCTACGAGCAGTACTTC. It yields the protein CASSFGGRSYEQYF.

This clone was observed once. This chain links TRBV15 with TRBJ2-6; D not resolved. There are 15 residues in the CDR3. CDR1 is LNHNV and CDR2 is YYDKDF in the germline V gene (reference sequence). V was shortened by 5 bases and J by 0 bases, with 8 bases between the two germline ends. The CDR3 loop is CATSRSGSGANVLTF. In DNA, the CDR3 is TGTGCCACCAGCCGTTCCGGCTCTGGGGCCAACGTCCTGACTTTC.

The CDR3 spells CASSAPSGGNTDTQYF. CDR3 bases: TGTGCCAGCAGCGCCCCTAGCGGGGGAAACACAGATACGCAGTATTTT. The chain has TRBV9 and TRBJ2-3; 10 bases fit TRBD2. Germline values: CDR1 SGDLS, CDR2 YYNGEE. This CDR3 is 16 amino acids long. Losses at the gene ends were 3 bases for V and 2 bases for J; bases not matched to a gene: 6.

The rearrangement links TRBV6-5 to TRBJ2-3, with D possibly being TRBD2 (7 bases). The CDR3 length is 15 residues. V was pared by 6 bases and J by 0 bases, with 13 bases between. Germline assignment: CDR1 MNHEY and CDR2 SVGAGI. CDR3 bases: TGTGCCAGCAGCGTGGGGGGGCCAAGCACAGATACGCAGTATTTT. Amino acid sequence: CASSVGGPSTDTQYF.

V is TRBV28 and J is TRBJ1-1; 8 bases match TRBD1. The V gene's germline CDR1 is MDHEN and CDR2 SYDVKM. After removal of 8 bases from V and 1 base from J, the junction contained 6 bases not matched to a gene. This CDR3 is 14 amino acids long. The CDR3 region is CASLFGQGNTEAFF. DNA for the CDR3: TGTGCCAGCCTCTTCGGACAGGGGAACACTGAAGCTTTCTTT.

The chain has TRBV15 and TRBJ2-1, with 10 bases identical to TRBD1. This CDR3 region has 16 residues. Germline CDR1 is LNHNV and CDR2 is YYDKDF (reference sequence). After removal of 4 bases from V and 4 bases from J, the junction contained 7 bases not matched to a gene. The CDR3 protein is CATSNPRDRGYNEQFF. The CDR3 bases are TGTGCCACCAGCAACCCGCGGGACAGGGGTTACAATGAGCAGTTCTTC.

The V call is TRBV4-3, the J call TRBJ1-1, with D perhaps TRBD1 (6 bases). V dropped 1 base and J dropped 0 bases, with 15 bases sitting between them. This CDR3 is 17 amino acids long. Germline V gene data show CDR1 as LGHNA and CDR2 as YSLEER. In DNA, the CDR3 is TGCGCCAGCAGCCAAGTGGATGCAGGGGAAATGAACACTGAAGCTTTCTTT. This encodes CASSQVDAGEMNTEAFF.

The chain carries TRBV4-3 and TRBJ1-4, with D possibly being TRBD1 (5 bases). The CDR3 spans 15 residues. The germline V gene has CDR1 LGHNA and CDR2 YSLEER. V lost 2 bases and J 4 bases, leaving 11 bases between the germline ends. The CDR3 DNA sequence: TGCGCCAGCAGCCAACGCGCAGGGAATAATGAAAAACTGTTTTTT. Protein sequence: CASSQRAGNNEKLFF.

This clone appeared once. The chain uses TRBV7-9 and TRBJ2-7; 9 bases are a match to TRBD1. The germline gives CDR1 SEHNR, CDR2 FQNEAQ (reference sequence). Germline trimming cut 1 base from V and 3 bases from J; bases unmatched to any gene: 7. The CDR3 runs to 16 residues. CDR3 DNA: TGTGCCAGCAGCTTAGAACAGGGGGCGTCCGTCTACGAGCAGTACTTC. The encoded protein is CASSLEQGASVYEQYF. The whole variable domain, remainder taken from reference TRBV7-9 and TRBJ2-7, is DTGVSQNPRHKITKRGQNVTFRCDPISEHNRLYWYRQTLGQGPEFLTYFQNEAQLEKSRLLSDRFSAERPKGSFSTLEIQRTEQGDSAMYLCASSLEQGASVYEQYFGPGTRLTVT.

V and J are TRBV7-8 and TRBJ1-4; D gene ambiguous. The CDR3 consists of 14 residues. The ends were cut back, 1 base at V and 8 bases at J, with 11 bases in the middle. Germline CDR1 reads SGHVS; CDR2 reads FQNEAQ. Here the CDR3 reads CASSLERRNEKLFF. The CDR3 DNA follows: TGTGCCAGCAGCTTAGAACGGCGGAACGAAAAACTGTTTTTT. The full variable domain, in which reference TRBV7-8 and TRBJ1-4 provide the parts outside the CDR3, is GAGVSQSPRYKVAKRGQDVALRCDPISGHVSLFWYQQALGQGPEFLTYFQNEAQLDKSGLPSDRFFAERPEGSVSTLKIQRTQQEDSAVYLCASSLERRNEKLFFGSGTQLSVL.

This clone was seen many times. V usage is TRBV5-1 and J usage is TRBJ1-6, with 7 bases matching TRBD1. From germline, CDR1 is SGHRS and CDR2 YFSETQ. This CDR3 is 14 amino acids long. The V and J ends lost 0 bases and 9 bases, in that order; junction bases with no gene match: 3. In DNA form, the CDR3 reads TGCGCCAGCAGCTTGGAACAGGGGACTTCACCCCTCCACTTT. As protein: CASSLEQGTSPLHF.

The rearrangement joins TRBV7-2 to TRBJ2-7; TRBD1 matches 12 bases. V trimming: 1 base; J trimming: 7 bases; junction bases outside the gene matches: 8. CDR3 length: 16 residues. The V gene's germline CDR1 is SGHTA and CDR2 FQGNSA. CDR3 DNA sequence: TGTGCCAGCAGCTTAGAACTGGGACAGGGGGCGCGTGAGCAGTACTTC. Its protein is CASSLELGQGAREQYF.

This chain uses TRBV14 with TRBJ1-4; possible D gene TRBD1, 6 bases. Trimming removed 5 bases at V and 8 bases at J, with 21 bases between. CDR1 is SGHDN and CDR2 is FVKESK in the germline V gene. The CDR3 runs to 16 residues. CDR3 in amino acids: CASSEVPGVLGEKLFF. In DNA form, the CDR3 reads TGTGCCAGCAGCGAAGTCCCAGGGGTTCTAGGGGAAAAACTGTTTTTT.